The source of this TCR beta chain is a study of blood T cell repertoires in COVID-19. Study summary: There were acute and convalescent COVID-19 samples, and they came from the United States, Italy and Spain.

Source study methods: Reference gene primer amplification in the assay estimated nucleated cell counts. TCRdb's copy holds only in-frame clones and misses some; the assay was immunoSEQ multiplex PCR. V and J calls plus clone size are reproduced from that table; the DNA served to infer D and trimming. The sample yields some 200,000 clones, 86% seen once. The source material was peripheral blood. The clonotype was recovered from a woman between 65 and 79 years old with acute or convalescent COVID-19.

The CDR3 DNA reads TGTGCCAGCAGTCGCGGCGGACCCGGGAGGCGTAGCACAGATACGCAGTATTTT. Residues: CASSRGGPGRRSTDTQYF. The chain carries TRBV28 and TRBJ2-3; 7 bases fit TRBD2. This CDR3 is 18 amino acids long. Trimming cost V 5 bases and J 0 bases; bases outside gene matches: 14. Germline V CDR1 and CDR2: MDHEN, SYDVKM.